This T cell receptor (beta chain) was recovered during a study of T cell repertoires in cytomegalovirus infection. The CDR3 is made up of 16 amino acids. Trimming at V came to 4 bases and at J to 5 bases, leaving 12 bases not matched to a gene. Germline V gives CDR1 SGHVS, CDR2 FQNEAQ. Comment on this clonotype: The antigen remains undetermined.

TCRdb fed the reads into MiXCR, producing one record per CDR3 protein. The sample carries approximately 700,000 distinct CDR3 sequences, roughly 36% recorded once. Whole-study results and caveats: What dominated the ex vivo response were HLA-C-restricted CMV-specific TCR beta clonotypes.

The sequence came from a human donor in good health (CMV status not recorded). Some clones in this sample may be carry-over from other donors' samples. What was sequenced was PBMCs. The chain joins TRBV7-8 to TRBJ2-7; 9 bases align to TRBD2. CDR3 sequence: CASSSAGGPRGNEQYF. DNA of the CDR3: TGTGCCAGCAGCTCAGCGGGAGGCCCTCGGGGTAACGAGCAGTACTTC.